The present T cell receptor (beta chain) was sequenced within a study of T cells after yellow fever vaccination. They built TCR cDNA with 5'RACE template switching, a step that put in a universal primer site and UMIs. TCRdb processed the 5' RACE reads anew with MiXCR; each CDR3 protein has one entry. The data show some 250,000 distinct CDR3 sequences, 6.9% seen once. Study-wide findings and caveats: Abundant bulk-derived clonotypes could contaminate FACS-sorted repertoires. Clonotypes found in both CD4 and CD8 compartments made up a small share.

Comments on this clonotype: Its target is unknown.

CDR1 ENHRY and CDR2 SYGVKD come from the germline V gene. The V and J ends lost 4 bases and 8 bases respectively, with 15 bases between them. The CDR3 consists of 14 residues. This specimen consisted of CD4+ T cells sorted from PBMCs, obtained 15 days after the yellow fever booster vaccination. This sequence joins TRBV10-3 and TRBJ2-1; D might be TRBD2 (6 bases). The receptor comes from a man aged 25 to 40 who received the YFV17D yellow fever vaccine. The CDR3 DNA reads as TGTGCCATCAGTGGGGGACTCCTCTTGGATGAGCAGTTCTTC. It yields the protein CAISGGLLLDEQFF.